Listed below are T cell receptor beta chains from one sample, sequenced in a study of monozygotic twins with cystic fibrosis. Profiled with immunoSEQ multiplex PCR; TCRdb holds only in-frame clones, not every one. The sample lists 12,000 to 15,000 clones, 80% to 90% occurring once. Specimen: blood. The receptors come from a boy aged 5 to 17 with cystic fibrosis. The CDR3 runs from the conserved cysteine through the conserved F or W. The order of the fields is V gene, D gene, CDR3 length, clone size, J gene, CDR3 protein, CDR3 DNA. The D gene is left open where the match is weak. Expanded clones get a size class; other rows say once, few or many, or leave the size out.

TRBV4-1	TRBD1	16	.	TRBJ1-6	CASSHEWTGRNSPLHF	TGCGCCAGCAGCCACGAGTGGACAGGCCGAAATTCACCCCTCCACTTT
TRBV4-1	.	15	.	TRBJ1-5	CASSGLDYSNQPQHF	TGCGCCAGCAGCGGTCTGGATTATAGCAATCAGCCCCAGCATTTT
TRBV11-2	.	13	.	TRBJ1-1	CASSLVENTEAFF	TGTGCCAGCAGCTTAGTAGAGAACACTGAAGCTTTCTTT
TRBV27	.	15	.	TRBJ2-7	CASSSTGPLYYEQYF	TGTGCCAGCAGTTCCACGGGACCCCTTTACTACGAGCAGTACTTC
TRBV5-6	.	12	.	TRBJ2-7	CASSLVGDEQYF	TGTGCCAGCAGCTTGGTGGGTGACGAGCAGTACTTC
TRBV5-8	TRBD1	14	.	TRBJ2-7	CASSQGQGVYEQYF	TGTGCCAGCAGCCAGGGACAGGGAGTCTACGAGCAGTACTTC
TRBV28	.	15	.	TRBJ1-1	CASSPRSDGETEAFF	TGTGCCAGCAGTCCCCGGTCGGATGGGGAGACTGAAGCTTTCTTT
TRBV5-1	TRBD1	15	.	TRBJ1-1	CASSTGQGLNTEAFF	TGCGCCAGCAGCACCGGACAGGGCCTGAACACTGAAGCTTTCTTT
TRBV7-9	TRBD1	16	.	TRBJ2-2	CASSLAKGAGTGELFF	TGTGCCAGCAGCTTAGCAAAGGGGGCTGGCACCGGGGAGCTGTTTTTT
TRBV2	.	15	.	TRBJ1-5	CASSEGVVGLQPQHF	TGTGCCAGCAGTGAAGGAGTCGTCGGGCTTCAGCCCCAGCATTTT
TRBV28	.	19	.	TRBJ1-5	CASSLLRLEGSNSNQPQHF	TGTGCCAGCAGTTTATTACGCCTCGAGGGAAGCAATAGCAATCAGCCCCAGCATTTT
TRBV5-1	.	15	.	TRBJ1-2	CASKIQEGGSDGYTF	TGCGCCAGCAAAATCCAAGAGGGAGGTTCGGATGGCTACACCTTC
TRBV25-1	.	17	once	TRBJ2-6	CASSEHRRVDGANVLTF	TGTGCCAGCAGTGAACACCGCAGGGTGGACGGGGCCAACGTCCTGACTTTC
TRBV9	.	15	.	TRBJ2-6	CASSVEASGANVLTF	TGTGCCAGCAGCGTAGAGGCCTCTGGGGCCAACGTCCTGACTTTC
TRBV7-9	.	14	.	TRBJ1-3	CASSLEGVGNTIYF	TGTGCCAGCAGCTTAGAGGGAGTTGGAAACACCATATATTTT
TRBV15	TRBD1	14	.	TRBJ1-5	CATSRGQGFIPQHF	TGTGCCACCAGCAGGGGACAGGGTTTTATCCCCCAGCATTTT
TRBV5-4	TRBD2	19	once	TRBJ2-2	CASSPVGTSGGAITGELFF	TGTGCCAGCAGCCCGGTGGGGACTAGCGGGGGGGCTATCACCGGGGAGCTGTTTTTT